The T cell receptor beta chain under discussion was sequenced for a study of T-cell reconstitution after alpha-beta-depleted transplantation in children. Preparation of the TCRbeta library was carried out with unique molecular identifiers. Each CDR3 protein is one row after TCRdb ran MiXCR on the PCR reads. The sample lists about 70,000 distinct CDR3 sequences; roughly 10% were seen once. V was pared by 4 bases and J by 1 base, with 6 bases of the junction left unmatched. Per germline, CDR1 KGHDR and CDR2 SFDVKD. This CDR3 contains 17 residues. This clonotype occurred many times. What it binds is not known. Overall study findings and caveats: Some patients showed high day-60 TCRbeta diversity, which derived from surviving recipient T cells and thymic progenitors. Most T-cell counts and diversity one year after the transplant came from T cells that were newly produced.

The receptor's source is a boy aged 5-17 years with acute myeloid leukemia, due to receive a stem cell transplant. J is TRBJ2-1 and V is TRBV24-1; 10 bases fit TRBD2. This specimen consisted of PBMCs, obtained before TCRalphabeta/CD19-depleted stem cell transplant. The CDR3 spells CATSDWTSGGSYNEQFF. CDR3 coding DNA: TGTGCCACCAGTGACTGGACTAGCGGAGGTTCCTACAATGAGCAGTTCTTC.